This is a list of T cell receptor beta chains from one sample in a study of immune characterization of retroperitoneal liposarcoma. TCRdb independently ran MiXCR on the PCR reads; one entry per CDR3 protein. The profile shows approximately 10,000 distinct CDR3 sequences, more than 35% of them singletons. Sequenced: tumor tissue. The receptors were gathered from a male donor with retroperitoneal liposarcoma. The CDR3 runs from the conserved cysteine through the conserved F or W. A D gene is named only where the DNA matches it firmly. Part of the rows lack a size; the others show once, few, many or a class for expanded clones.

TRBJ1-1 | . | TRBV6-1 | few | TGTGCCAGCAGGGGCACACAAACCACTGAAGCTTTCTTT | CASRGTQTTEAFF
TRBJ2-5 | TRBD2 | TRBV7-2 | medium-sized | TGTGCCAGCAGCTCTGGACTAGTCGGGGAGACCCAGTACTTC | CASSSGLVGETQYF
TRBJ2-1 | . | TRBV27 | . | TGTGCCAGCAGTTTCTCGGACAAGTACGAGCAGTTCTTC | CASSFSDKYEQFF
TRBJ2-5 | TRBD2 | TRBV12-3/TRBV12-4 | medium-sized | TGTGCCAGCAGTCTAGGGACTAGCGGGAGCGGTGAGCAGTACTTC | CASSLGTSGSGEQYF
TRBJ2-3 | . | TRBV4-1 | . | TGCGCCAGCAGCCAAGCCCTGGGTGGCACAGATACGCAGTATTTT | CASSQALGGTDTQYF
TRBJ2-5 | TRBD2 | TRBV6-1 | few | TGTGCCACACGAGCGGGAGGGGAGACCCAGTACTTC | CATRAGGETQYF
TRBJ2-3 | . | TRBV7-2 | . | TGTGCCAGCAGCTTAGACACGGGGAGGGGGACAGATACGCAGTATTTT | CASSLDTGRGTDTQYF
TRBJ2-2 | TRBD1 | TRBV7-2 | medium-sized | TGTGCGGGACAGGCGAACACCGGGGAGCTGTTTTTT | CAGQANTGELFF
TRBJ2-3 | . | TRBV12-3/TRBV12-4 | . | TGTGCCATTGGACCAATCCTAGGGGATACGCAGTATTTT | CAIGPILGDTQYF
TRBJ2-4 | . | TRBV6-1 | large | TGTGCCAGCAGGGCCTACTCCGGACTCGAGGCCAAAAACATTCAGTACTTC | CASRAYSGLEAKNIQYF
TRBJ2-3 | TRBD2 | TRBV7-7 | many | TGTGCTAGCAGCTCCAGGCTAGCGGGGTTCAGCACAGATACGCAGTATTTT | CASSSRLAGFSTDTQYF
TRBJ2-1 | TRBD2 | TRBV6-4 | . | TGTGCCAGCAGTCCCCAATGGAGGACTAGCGGGGGGGGATACGAGCAGTTCTTC | CASSPQWRTSGGGYEQFF
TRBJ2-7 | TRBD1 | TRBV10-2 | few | TGCGCCAGCAGGGGAGTGGACAGGACTCCCTACGAGCAGTACTTC | CASRGVDRTPYEQYF
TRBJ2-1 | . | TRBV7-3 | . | TGTGCCAGCAGCTTAATAGGGGGGGGCGGGAACGAGCAGTTCTTC | CASSLIGGGGNEQFF
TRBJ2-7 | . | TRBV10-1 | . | TGCGCCAGCAGTGAGGGGGGGGAAGGGGGCGAGCAGTACTTC | CASSEGGEGGEQYF
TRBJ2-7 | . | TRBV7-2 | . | TGTGCCAGCAGCTTAGGTCGCGGTTCCTACGAGCAGTACTTC | CASSLGRGSYEQYF
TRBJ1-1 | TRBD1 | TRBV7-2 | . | TGTGCCAGCAGCCCCCGGACAGGGGGATATACTGAAGCTTTCTTT | CASSPRTGGYTEAFF
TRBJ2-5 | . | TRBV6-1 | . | TGTGCCAGCTGCGGGAACTTGGGGGAGACCCAGTACTTC | CASCGNLGETQYF
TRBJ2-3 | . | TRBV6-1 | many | TGTGCCAGCAGTGAAGCGGCACCCGGGCAGGGCACAGATACGCAGTATTTT | CASSEAAPGQGTDTQYF
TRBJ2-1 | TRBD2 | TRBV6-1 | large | TGTGCCAGCAGTGTGATAGCGGGGGGCTACGAGCAGTTCTTC | CASSVIAGGYEQFF
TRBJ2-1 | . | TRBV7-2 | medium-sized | TGTGCCAGCAGCTTATATGTCAGGGGAGGGTACAATGAGCAGTTCTTC | CASSLYVRGGYNEQFF
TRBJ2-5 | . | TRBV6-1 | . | TGTGCCAGCAGTTCCGAGATCCAAGAGACCCAGTACTTC | CASSSEIQETQYF
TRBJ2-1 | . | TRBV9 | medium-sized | TGTGCCAGCAGCGGACTAGTAGTGAATGAGCAGTTCTTC | CASSGLVVNEQFF
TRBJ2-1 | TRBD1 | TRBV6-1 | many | TGTGCCAGCAGTGACCCGAGGGACAGGGGGGAAGAGACCCAGTTCTTC | CASSDPRDRGEETQFF
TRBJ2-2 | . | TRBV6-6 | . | TGTGCCAGCAGTTACCGTGACGCCGGGGAGCTGTTTTTT | CASSYRDAGELFF
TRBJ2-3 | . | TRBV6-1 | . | TGTGCCAGCAGTTACAGGATTCCGACAGATACGCAGTATTTT | CASSYRIPTDTQYF
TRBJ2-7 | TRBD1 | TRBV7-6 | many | TGTGCCAGCAGCTTGGGACAGGGGAGCTCCTACGAGCAGTACTTC | CASSLGQGSSYEQYF
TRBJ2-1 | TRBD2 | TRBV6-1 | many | TGTGCCAGCAGCCCGGCTAGCGGGGGTTACAATGAGCAGTTCTTC | CASSPASGGYNEQFF
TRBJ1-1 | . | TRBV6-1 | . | TGTGCCAGCAGTGTAGATGGTGGGGCGAGGGCTTTCTTT | CASSVDGGARAFF
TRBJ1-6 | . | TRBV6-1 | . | TGTGCCAGCATGATGGGGCGATATAATTCACCCCTCCACTTT | CASMMGRYNSPLHF
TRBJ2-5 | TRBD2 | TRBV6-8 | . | TGTGCCAGCAGTCCCCTATTAGCGGGAGTCCGGGGAGCCCAGTACTTC | CASSPLLAGVRGAQYF
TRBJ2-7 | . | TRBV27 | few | TGTGCCAGCAGTTTATTAAAAGGAGGGAGCCACTTGGGAGAGCAGTACTTC | CASSLLKGGSHLGEQYF
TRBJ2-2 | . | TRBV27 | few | TGTGCCAGCAGTTTAGAACGGCAGGGGAGCGGGGAGCTGTTTTTT | CASSLERQGSGELFF
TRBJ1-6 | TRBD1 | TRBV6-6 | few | TGTGCCAGCAGGGACAGGGGGAGTTCACCCCTCCACTTT | CASRDRGSSPLHF
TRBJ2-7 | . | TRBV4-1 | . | TGTGCCAGCAGCCAGACGGCCGGGGGGCACGAGCAGTACTTC | CASSQTAGGHEQYF
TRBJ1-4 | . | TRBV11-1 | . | TGTGCCAGCAGCTTGGTGGATGAAAAACTGTTTTTT | CASSLVDEKLFF
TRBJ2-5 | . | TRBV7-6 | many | TGTGCCAGCAGCCCGCGGGAGACCCAGTACTTC | CASSPRETQYF
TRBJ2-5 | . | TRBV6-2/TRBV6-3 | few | TGTGCCATCGGGGATCGGACAGGGACTAAAGAGACCCAGTACTTC | CAIGDRTGTKETQYF
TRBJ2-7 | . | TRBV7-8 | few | TGTGCCAGCAGCTCATCCCGGGGCGAGCAGTACTTC | CASSSSRGEQYF